Detailed here is one T cell receptor (beta chain). The antigen it recognizes is unknown. Base qualities are not at hand, and no much larger clone is one base apart. The immunoSEQ Assay was used to immunosequence TCRbeta CDR3 regions from genomic DNA. Prior to high-throughput sequencing, genomic DNA was amplified by bias-controlled multiplex PCR. As for the authors' bioinformatics: To quantify the absolute abundance of each unique TCRbeta CDR3 region, the sequences were collapsed and filtered. Clonality, defined as 1 minus Pielou's evenness, was calculated using productive rearrangements only. A previously published method was used to identify clones with significantly greater frequencies in on-treatment samples than in baseline samples. TCRdb retrieved this table from immuneACCESS and kept in-frame rearrangements only. Not all clones are present; in checked studies, unresolved V genes account for under half, and no reason is known for the remainder. The DNA gave D and trimming, while V, J and clone size come from that table. The sample records fewer than 4,500 clones, just under 65% of which are singletons. Around 20% of the sample lies in the top ten.

These data originate in a study of sequential checkpoint blockade in melanoma (dated 2019 in TCRdb). Looking at the study overall: Patients were assigned by 1:1 randomization to either first-line nivolumab followed by ipilimumab (arm A) or ipilimumab followed by nivolumab (arm B). Maintenance nivolumab came after each of the two trial sequences. Study-level results and caveats: The response-prediction model combining TCR metrics and mutation burden needs validation in larger, independent patient cohorts.

The CDR3 covers 15 residues, taking in both the cysteine and the phenylalanine. Only CDR3 DNA remains: 45 bases, in frame from the first base. Trimming at the junction amounts to 3 bases on V and 0 bases on J, and the germline ends lie 9 bases apart. Looking up the germline V gene yields CDR1 SGDLS and CDR2 YYNGEE. This sample's treatment or condition label indicates: randomized to nivolumab then ipilimumab (arm A) or the reverse (arm B). Prior DNA-damaging chemotherapy had not been received by any trial patient. On a FACS Aria II flow cytometer, live CD3+CD8+ cells that were negative for CD19 and CD56 were sorted from thawed PBMCs. Samples were obtained from patients with melanoma enrolled in CheckMate 064, a randomized, open-label phase II trial of sequential checkpoint blockade. Peripheral blood mononuclear cells were collected by leukapheresis, purified using Ficoll-Paque, and frozen in human serum containing around 9.8% DMSO. Purity of sorted blood CD3+CD8+ cells was verified at >95% immediately after sorting, followed by DNA extraction.

The chain employs TRBV9 and TRBJ1-4; a weak D assignment points to TRBD1 (5 bases agree). Sequenced material: CD8+ T cells sorted from blood (inferred from file names), taken from a patient given nivolumab and ipilimumab in sequence. The TCR was taken from a human donor with melanoma. The CDR3 sequence is CASSEGAATNEKLFF. The DNA sequence reads TGTGCCAGCAGCGAAGGGGCGGCAACTAATGAAAAACTGTTTTTT.